The 29 T cell receptor beta chains reported below all come from one sample, sequenced in a study of somatic mutations in cytotoxic T cells in rheumatoid arthritis. Assay: immunoSEQ multiplex PCR; the TCRdb copy retains only in-frame clones and omits some. The sample has fewer than 40,000 clones, roughly four fifths seen once; the top ten hold 6.5% to 9%. What was sequenced was CD8+ T cells sorted from blood. These receptors all stem from an adult with rheumatoid arthritis.

CDR3 DNA sequence: TGTGCCAGTAGCTGGGACAGGGCTAGCACAGATACGCAGTATTTT. It is translated as CASSWDRASTDTQYF. The J gene is TRBJ2-3, the V gene TRBV19; 9 nucleotides match TRBD1. Germline V CDR1 and CDR2: LNHDA, SQIVND (reference sequence). This CDR3 is 15 amino acids long. The trim removed 6 bases at V and 0 bases at J, leaving 4 bases unmatched.

This clone has a single count. The chain links TRBV9 to TRBJ2-3; D may be TRBD2 (7 bases). V lost 0 bases and J 4 bases, leaving 9 bases between the germline ends. This CDR3 spans 14 amino acids. CDR1 and CDR2 (germline): SGDLS, YYNGEE. The CDR3 nucleotides are TGTGCCAGCAGCGTAGGAGGGGGGGCAGATACGCAGTATTTT. Translated, it gives CASSVGGGADTQYF.

The CDR3 bases are TGTGCCAGCAGCTTACCTTTAATCGGGACTCGGAACACCGGGGAGCTGTTTTTT. Its protein is CASSLPLIGTRNTGELFF. The chain couples TRBV11-3 to TRBJ2-2, with D perhaps TRBD2 (6 bases). Trimming left V 2 bases short and J 1 base short, with 17 bases between. This CDR3 is 18 amino acids long. The germline V gene encodes CDR1 SGHNT and CDR2 YENEEA.

The chain links TRBV27 to TRBJ2-1, with D perhaps given as TRBD1 or TRBD2 (5 bases each). The CDR3 covers 14 residues. V was shortened by 0 bases and J by 9 bases, with 12 bases between the two germline ends. The germline V gene has CDR1 MNHEY and CDR2 SMNVEV (reference sequence). DNA of the CDR3: TGTGCCAGCAGTTTATCGGAAGGGACCGGTGAGCAGTTCTTC. Translation gives CASSLSEGTGEQFF.

The chain has TRBV5-8 and TRBJ1-1, with 8 bases fitting TRBD1. This CDR3 region has 14 residues. Unmatched junction bases numbered 3, after V lost 4 bases and J lost 1 base. Germline V CDR1 and CDR2: SGHTS, YDEGEE. The CDR3 DNA reads TGTGCCAGCAGCGGAGGACAGGGGAACACTGAAGCTTTCTTT. Amino acids: CASSGGQGNTEAFF.

V gene TRBV14 combines with J gene TRBJ1-1; D is unresolved. Germline CDR1 SGHDN, CDR2 FVKESK. This CDR3 comprises 13 residues. Trimming removed 2 bases at V and 10 bases at J, with 14 bases between. CDR3 in DNA: TGTGCCAGCAGCCAAAGAGGAGGGCTTGGAGCTTTCTTT. Translation gives CASSQRGGLGAFF.

The CDR3 nucleotides are TGTGCCAGCAGCTTAAGGGGGCCCACAGATACGCAGTATTTT. Translated: CASSLRGPTDTQYF. The V and J genes are TRBV7-3 and TRBJ2-3; D perhaps matches TRBD1 (6 bases). Trimming removed 1 base at V and 2 bases at J, with 7 bases between. Germline V lookup: CDR1 SGHTA, CDR2 FQGTGA. The CDR3 extends over 14 amino acids.

This chain joins TRBV7-9 and TRBJ1-2; TRBD1 matches 8 bases. The CDR3 is made up of 16 amino acids. J was trimmed by 1 base and V by 0 bases; bases with no gene match: 4. Per the germline V gene, CDR1 is SEHNR and CDR2 is FQNEAQ (reference sequence). DNA of the CDR3: TGTGCCAGCAGCTTAGCCCTGGGACAGGATAACTATGGCTACACCTTC. Its translation is CASSLALGQDNYGYTF.

On this clone itself: The sample carries other DNA sequences with the same CDR3. The J gene is TRBJ2-1, the V gene TRBV7-9, with 8 bases identical to TRBD1. The germline V gene has CDR1 SEHNR and CDR2 FQNEAQ (reference sequence). J lost 6 bases, V lost 1 base, and 5 bases had no gene match. The CDR3 runs to 15 residues. Here the CDR3 reads CASSLGQGARNEQFF. The CDR3 DNA is TGTGCCAGCAGCTTAGGGCAGGGGGCTCGCAATGAGCAGTTCTTC.

V gene TRBV7-2 combines with J gene TRBJ1-1, with D perhaps TRBD1 (5 bases). V lost 4 bases and J lost 4, with 16 bases in between. The CDR3 extends over 15 amino acids. Germline-derived CDR1 and CDR2 are SGHTA and FQGNSA. The CDR3 nucleotides are TGTGCCAGCAGCTCTAGGGACTTCGGAGGCACTGAAGCTTTCTTT. Translated, it gives CASSSRDFGGTEAFF.

V is TRBV9 and J is TRBJ2-7, with 9 bases lining up with TRBD2. Trimming at V came to 0 bases and at J to 2 bases, leaving 0 bases not matched to a gene. The CDR3 covers 14 residues. Looked up from germline, CDR1 is SGDLS and CDR2 is YYNGEE. The CDR3: CASSVGGGAYEQYF. CDR3 nucleotides: TGTGCCAGCAGCGTAGGCGGGGGGGCCTACGAGCAGTACTTC.

V and J are TRBV4-1 and TRBJ2-7, with D possibly called TRBD1 or TRBD2 (5 bases each). The CDR3 sequence is 14 residues long. In germline, CDR1 is MGHRA, CDR2 YSYEKL. With 1 base removed from V and 5 bases from J, the gap between germline ends came to 12 bases. The DNA for the CDR3 is TGCGCCAGCAGCCAAGTGGCAGGGAGAAACGAGCAGTACTTC. Amino acid sequence: CASSQVAGRNEQYF.

The chain recombines TRBV6-4 with TRBJ2-3, with 10 bases fitting TRBD2. V lost 0 bases and J lost 5; bases outside the gene matches: 5. Germline loops: CDR1 MRHNA, CDR2 SNTAGT. The CDR3 contains 16 residues. The CDR3 protein is CASSDSSGGAVDTQYF. CDR3 DNA: TGTGCCAGCAGTGACTCGAGCGGGGGGGCCGTAGATACGCAGTATTTT.

The chain employs TRBV30 and TRBJ1-2, with D uncertain. CDR1 and CDR2 from the germline V gene are GTSNPN and SVGIG (reference sequence). The germline V and J ends were trimmed by 0 bases and 7 bases, with 15 bases remaining between them. This CDR3 region has 14 residues. DNA for the CDR3: TGTGCCTGGAGTGTAGCCCACGGTGGGTCTGGCTACACCTTC. This sequence encodes CAWSVAHGGSGYTF.

The chain links TRBV10-3 to TRBJ2-3; 9 bases align to TRBD2. With V trimmed by 5 bases and J by 3 bases, 3 bases remained unmatched. The CDR3 consists of 14 residues. In germline, CDR1 is ENHRY, CDR2 SYGVKD. The CDR3 bases are TGTGCCATCAGTCCGACTAGCGGAACAGATACGCAGTATTTT. This encodes CAISPTSGTDTQYF.

This clone came up a few times. The chain has TRBV19 and TRBJ1-5; D remains ambiguous. The CDR3 loop spans 13 amino acids. Germline V lookup: CDR1 LNHDA, CDR2 SQIVND (reference sequence). V lost 7 bases and J 3 bases, leaving 10 bases between the germline ends. This CDR3 is CASTIGVNQPQHF. The CDR3 coding sequence is TGTGCCAGTACCATTGGAGTCAATCAGCCCCAGCATTTT.

In this sample, this clone turned up a few times. The chain is built from TRBV2 and TRBJ1-5; 8 bases fit TRBD1. Germline CDR1 is SNHLY and CDR2 is FYNNEI. V shed 7 bases, J shed 10 bases, and the junction held 12 bases outside the gene matches. CDR3 size: 14 residues. The CDR3 spells CASTPDRAPGPQHF. CDR3 DNA sequence: TGTGCCAGCACTCCGGACAGGGCCCCAGGTCCCCAGCATTTT.

CDR3 protein: CASAPGANQPQHF. The CDR3 DNA is TGTGCCAGCGCCCCTGGGGCCAATCAGCCCCAGCATTTT. The J gene is TRBJ1-5, the V gene TRBV6-4, with a tentative D call TRBD1 (5 bases). Germline V gene lookup returns CDR1 MRHNA and CDR2 SNTAGT. The length of the CDR3 is 13 residues. Trimming cost V 8 bases and J 3 bases, with 11 bases left between them.

The table lists this clone with a count of one. This sequence joins TRBV7-6 and TRBJ2-1, with 10 bases identical to TRBD1. The CDR3 consists of 15 residues. V dropped 5 bases and J dropped 7; count of bases not matched to a gene: 8. From germline, CDR1 is SGHVS and CDR2 FNYEAQ. CDR3 protein: CASSPPRTGGNEQFF. The DNA for the CDR3 is TGTGCCAGCAGCCCCCCCCGGACAGGGGGTAATGAGCAGTTCTTC.

The table lists this clone with a few counts. V is TRBV7-9 and J is TRBJ1-2, with a weak D call TRBD1 (5 bases). Per the germline V gene, CDR1 is SEHNR and CDR2 is FQNEAQ (reference sequence). CDR3 size: 14 residues. The V gene lost 3 bases and the J gene lost 7 bases, with 15 bases spanning the gap. The CDR3 DNA reads as TGTGCCAGCAGCTTCCGGGATCAGGGTCTTGGCTACACCTTC. Amino acids: CASSFRDQGLGYTF.

V gene TRBV6-6 combines with J gene TRBJ1-2; D may be TRBD1 (5 bases). Germline V gene sequence: CDR1 MNHNY, CDR2 SVGAGI (reference sequence). Trimming left V 5 bases short and J 0 bases short, with 7 bases between. This CDR3 spans 13 amino acids. This CDR3 reads CASSPQANYGYTF. CDR3 DNA: TGTGCCAGCAGTCCACAGGCTAACTATGGCTACACCTTC.

This rearrangement joins TRBV9 to TRBJ1-5; D unclear. The CDR3 length is 16 residues. Trimming shortened V by 3 bases and J by 3 bases, and 16 bases separated the two germline ends. The germline V gene encodes CDR1 SGDLS and CDR2 YYNGEE. The DNA for the CDR3 is TGTGCCAGCAGCGCAGGACCGTGGGCTCCCAATCAGCCCCAGCATTTT. The encoded protein is CASSAGPWAPNQPQHF.

The chain is built from TRBV19 and TRBJ2-1; D not resolved. Germline CDR1 LNHDA, CDR2 SQIVND (reference sequence). Trimming took 3 bases from V and 9 from J, leaving 18 bases between them. The length of the CDR3 is 15 residues. Written as DNA, the CDR3 is TGTGCCAGTAGTATGGCGAGTTCTGGCGTTAGTGAGCAGTTCTTC. Translation gives CASSMASSGVSEQFF. Using reference TRBV19 and TRBJ2-1 for the parts outside the CDR3, the full variable domain is DGGITQSPKYLFRKEGQNVTLSCEQNLNHDAMYWYRQDPGQGLRLIYYSQIVNDFQKGDIAEGYSVSREKKESFPLTVTSAQKNPTAFYLCASSMASSGVSEQFFGPGTRLTVL.

The chain combines TRBV9 with TRBJ2-7, with TRBD1 identical over 8 bases. Germline CDR1 and CDR2: SGDLS and YYNGEE. The length of the CDR3 is 15 residues. The V segment lost 0 bases and the J segment 3 bases; nucleotides outside the gene matches: 5. CDR3 DNA: TGTGCCAGCAGCGTAGACGGACAGGGCCTCTACGAGCAGTACTTC. Amino acids: CASSVDGQGLYEQYF.

The chain has TRBV7-9 and TRBJ2-1; 11 bases are a match to TRBD2. The germline gives CDR1 SEHNR, CDR2 FQNEAQ (reference sequence). V was pared by 6 bases and J by 7 bases, with 5 bases of the junction left unmatched. The CDR3 extends over 14 amino acids. As DNA, the CDR3 is TGTGCCAGCAGGACTAGCGGGGCCCTGAATGAGCAGTTCTTC. Translating gives CASRTSGALNEQFF.

The V gene is TRBV7-9, the J gene TRBJ2-7; no reliable D call. Germline CDR1 reads SEHNR; CDR2 reads FQNEAQ (reference sequence). Trimming removed 7 bases at V and 1 base at J, with 11 bases between. There are 13 residues in the CDR3. The CDR3 sequence is CASTAGPSYEQYF. CDR3 bases: TGTGCCAGCACTGCTGGCCCATCCTACGAGCAGTACTTC.

The chain carries TRBV29-1 and TRBJ2-5; D unclear. V lost 3 bases and J 7 bases, leaving 27 bases between the germline ends. Germline V gene data show CDR1 as SQVTM and CDR2 as ANQGSEA. The CDR3 is 17 residues long. The CDR3 region has the DNA TGCAGCGTTGAGGCAAGACTTGTCGATACCGAAGAAGGGACCCAGTACTTC. This translates into CSVEARLVDTEEGTQYF. The whole variable domain, filled in from reference TRBV29-1 and TRBJ2-5, reads SAVISQKPSRDICQRGTSLTIQCQVDSQVTMMFWYRQQPGQSLTLIATANQGSEATYESGFVIDKFPISRPNLTFSTLTVSNMSPEDSSIYLCSVEARLVDTEEGTQYFGPGTRLLVL.

V and J are TRBV19 and TRBJ2-7; the D is unclear. The CDR3 sequence is 13 residues long. Germline CDR1 and CDR2: LNHDA and SQIVND (reference sequence). V was pared by 5 bases and J by 3 bases, with 11 bases between. This CDR3 is CASSPGSDYEQYF. CDR3 in DNA: TGTGCCAGTAGTCCCGGCTCGGACTACGAGCAGTACTTC.

V is TRBV27 and J is TRBJ2-7; D may be TRBD1 or TRBD2 (5 bases each). V was cut by 3 bases and J by 7 bases, with 13 bases left in between. Per germline, CDR1 MNHEY and CDR2 SMNVEV (reference sequence). The CDR3 runs 13 residues. The CDR3 region has the DNA TGTGCCAGCAGTTTGGGGGTACCGGGAGAGCAGTACTTC. It encodes CASSLGVPGEQYF.